This TCR beta chain was observed in a study of T cells in Graves' hyperthyroidism and ophthalmopathy. Patients with uncontrolled infections, other autoimmune diseases, pregnancy or lactation were excluded. Out of roughly 10 ml of fresh peripheral blood came the PBMCs. TCR beta CDR3 regions were amplified from RNA. HTBI primers were used for first-round RT-PCR of the TCR CDR3. TCRdb passed the multiplex PCR reads through MiXCR, listing each CDR3 protein once. The top ten clones hold around a third of a sample with approximately 600,000 distinct CDR3 sequences, less than 25% of them seen once. The sample holds many counts of this clonotype. Per the germline V gene, CDR1 is LGHDT and CDR2 is YNNKEL (reference sequence). The CDR3 sequence is 17 residues long. The V and J ends lost 4 bases and 5 bases respectively, with 23 bases between them.

The specimen was blood. The origin of this receptor is a man under 40 with Graves' ophthalmopathy. The chain is built from TRBV3-1 and TRBJ2-5; perhaps TRBD2 as D (5 bases). The CDR3 nucleotides read TGTGCCAGCAGCCGAATCGAGGGAGTAAGTTCTTTGGAGACCCAGTACTTC. It codes for CASSRIEGVSSLETQYF.